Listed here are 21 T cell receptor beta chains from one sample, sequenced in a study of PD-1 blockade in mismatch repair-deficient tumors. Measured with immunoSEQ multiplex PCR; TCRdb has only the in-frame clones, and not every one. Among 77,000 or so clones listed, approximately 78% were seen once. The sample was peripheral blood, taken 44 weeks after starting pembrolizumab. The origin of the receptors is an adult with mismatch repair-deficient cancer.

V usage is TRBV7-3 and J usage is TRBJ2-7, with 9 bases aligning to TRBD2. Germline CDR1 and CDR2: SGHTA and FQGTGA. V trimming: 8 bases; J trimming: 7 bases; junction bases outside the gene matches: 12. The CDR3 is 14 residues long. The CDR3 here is CASGRGIAGDEQYF. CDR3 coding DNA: TGTGCCAGCGGGAGGGGAATAGCGGGAGATGAGCAGTACTTC.

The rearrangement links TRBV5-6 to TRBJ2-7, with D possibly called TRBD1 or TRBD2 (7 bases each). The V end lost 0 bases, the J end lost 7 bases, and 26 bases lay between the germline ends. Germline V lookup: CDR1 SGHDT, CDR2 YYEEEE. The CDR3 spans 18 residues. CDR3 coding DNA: TGTGCCAGCAGCTTGGAGTTGGGACAGACGCGGGAGAGGAGGGAGCAGTACTTC. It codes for CASSLELGQTRERREQYF. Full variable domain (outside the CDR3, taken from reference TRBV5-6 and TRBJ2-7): DAGVTQSPTHLIKTRGQQVTLRCSPKSGHDTVSWYQQALGQGPQFIFQYYEEEERQRGNFPDRFSGHQFPNYSSELNVNALLLGDSALYLCASSLELGQTRERREQYFGPGTRLTVT.

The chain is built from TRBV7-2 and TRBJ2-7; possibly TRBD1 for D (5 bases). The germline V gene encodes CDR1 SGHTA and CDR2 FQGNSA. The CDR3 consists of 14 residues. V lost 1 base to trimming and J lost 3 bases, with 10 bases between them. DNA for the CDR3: TGTGCCAGCAGCTTAGACAGGACCCTCTACGAGCAGTACTTC. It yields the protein CASSLDRTLYEQYF.

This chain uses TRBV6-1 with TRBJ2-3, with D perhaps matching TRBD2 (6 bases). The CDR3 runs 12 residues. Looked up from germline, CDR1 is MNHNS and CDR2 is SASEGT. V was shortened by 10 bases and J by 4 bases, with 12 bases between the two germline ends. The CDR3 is CATRLDADTQYF. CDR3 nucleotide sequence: TGTGCCACAAGACTAGACGCAGATACGCAGTATTTT.

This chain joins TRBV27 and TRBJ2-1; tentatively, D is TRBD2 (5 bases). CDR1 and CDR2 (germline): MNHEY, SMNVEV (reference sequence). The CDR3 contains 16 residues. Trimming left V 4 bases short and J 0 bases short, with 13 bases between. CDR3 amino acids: CASSWERMSSYNEQFF. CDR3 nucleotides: TGTGCCAGCAGTTGGGAGCGGATGAGCTCCTACAATGAGCAGTTCTTC.

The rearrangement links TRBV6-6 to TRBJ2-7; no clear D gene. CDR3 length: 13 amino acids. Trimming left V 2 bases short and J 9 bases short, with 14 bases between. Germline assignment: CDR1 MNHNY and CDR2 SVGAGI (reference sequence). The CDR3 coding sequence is TGTGCCAGCAGTTACCAACCGCCAGGCCCGCAGTACTTC. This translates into CASSYQPPGPQYF.

CDR3 sequence (DNA): TGTGCCAGCAGCGTTGGGACTAGCGGATACAATGAGCAGTTCTTC. Its protein product is CASSVGTSGYNEQFF. V and J are TRBV9 and TRBJ2-1, with 11 bases that match TRBD2. The CDR3 runs 15 residues. V lost 2 bases, J lost 4 bases, and 2 bases stayed unmatched. The germline gives CDR1 SGDLS, CDR2 YYNGEE.

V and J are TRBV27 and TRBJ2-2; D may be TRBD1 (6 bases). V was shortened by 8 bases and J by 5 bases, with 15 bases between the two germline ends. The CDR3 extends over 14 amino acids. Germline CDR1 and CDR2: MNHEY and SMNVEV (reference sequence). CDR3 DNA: TGTGCCAGCGCCGGTACAGGGTTAACCGGGGAGCTGTTTTTT. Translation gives CASAGTGLTGELFF.

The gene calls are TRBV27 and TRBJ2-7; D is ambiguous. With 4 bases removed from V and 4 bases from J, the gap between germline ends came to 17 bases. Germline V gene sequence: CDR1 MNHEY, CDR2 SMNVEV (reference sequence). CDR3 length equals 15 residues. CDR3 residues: CASSSPRVGMYEQYF. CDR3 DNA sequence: TGTGCCAGCAGTTCTCCTCGGGTAGGGATGTACGAGCAGTACTTC.

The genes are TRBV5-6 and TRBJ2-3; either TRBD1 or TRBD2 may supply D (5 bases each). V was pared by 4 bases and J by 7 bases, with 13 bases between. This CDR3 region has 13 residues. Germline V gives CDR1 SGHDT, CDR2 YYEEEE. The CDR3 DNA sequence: TGTGCCAGCAGCGTTTTAGGGACCTATACGCAGTATTTT. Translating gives CASSVLGTYTQYF.

CDR3 sequence reads: CASSLGQGNYEQYF. In DNA, the CDR3 is TGTGCCAGCAGTCTGGGACAGGGGAATTACGAGCAGTACTTC. The rearrangement joins TRBV7-3 to TRBJ2-7, with 10 bases identical to TRBD1. Germline V gives CDR1 SGHTA, CDR2 FQGTGA. This CDR3 comprises 14 residues. After removal of 6 bases from V and 4 bases from J, the junction contained 6 bases not matched to a gene.

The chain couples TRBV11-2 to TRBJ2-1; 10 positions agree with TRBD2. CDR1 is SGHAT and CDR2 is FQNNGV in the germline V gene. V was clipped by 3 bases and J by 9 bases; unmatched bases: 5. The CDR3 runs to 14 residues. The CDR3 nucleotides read TGTGCCAGCAGCTTTCTAGCGGGAGCAACTGAGCAGTTCTTC. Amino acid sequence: CASSFLAGATEQFF.

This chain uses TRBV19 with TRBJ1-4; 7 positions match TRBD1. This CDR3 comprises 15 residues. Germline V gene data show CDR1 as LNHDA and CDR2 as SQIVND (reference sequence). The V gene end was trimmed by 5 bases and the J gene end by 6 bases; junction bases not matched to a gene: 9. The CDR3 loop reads CASSQEGQRYEKLFF. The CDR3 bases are TGTGCCAGTAGTCAAGAGGGACAGCGTTATGAAAAACTGTTTTTT.

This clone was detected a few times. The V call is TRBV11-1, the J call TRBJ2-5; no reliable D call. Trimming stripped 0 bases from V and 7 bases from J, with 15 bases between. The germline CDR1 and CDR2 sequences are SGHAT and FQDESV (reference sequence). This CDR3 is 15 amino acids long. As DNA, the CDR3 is TGTGCCAGCAGCTTAGCGGGTCTAGTTAGAGGGACCCAGTACTTC. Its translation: CASSLAGLVRGTQYF.

The CDR3 sequence is CASSVTSGVSYEQYF. DNA for the CDR3: TGTGCCAGCAGCGTTACTAGCGGGGTTTCCTACGAGCAGTACTTC. The chain uses TRBV28 and TRBJ2-7; 10 nucleotides line up with TRBD2. Germline CDR1 and CDR2: MDHEN and SYDVKM. The CDR3 spans 15 residues. Losses at the gene ends were 6 bases for V and 1 base for J; bases not matched to a gene: 6. The complete variable domain, with remaining parts taken from reference TRBV28 and TRBJ2-7, reads DVKVTQSSRYLVKRTGEKVFLECVQDMDHENMFWYRQDPGLGLRLIYFSYDVKMKEKGDIPEGYSVSREKKERFSLILESASTNQTSMYLCASSVTSGVSYEQYFGPGTRLTVT.

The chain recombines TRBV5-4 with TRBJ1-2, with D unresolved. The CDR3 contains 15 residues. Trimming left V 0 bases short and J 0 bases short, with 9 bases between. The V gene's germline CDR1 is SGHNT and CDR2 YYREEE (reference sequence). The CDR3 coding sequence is TGTGCCAGCAGCTTGGTGGGCATTGCTAACTATGGCTACACCTTC. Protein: CASSLVGIANYGYTF.

The CDR3 DNA follows: TGTGCTGTGGGTAGGGGGATGGAGAGCGAGCAGTACTTC. As protein: CAVGRGMESEQYF. The rearrangement links TRBV30 to TRBJ2-7; tentatively, D is TRBD1 (6 bases). CDR1 GTSNPN and CDR2 SVGIG come from the germline V gene (reference sequence). CDR3 length: 13 residues. Looking up the rest from reference TRBV30 and TRBJ2-7 gives the full variable domain: SQTIHQWPATLVQPVGSPLSLECTVEGTSNPNLYWYRQAAGRGLQLLFYSVGIGQISSEVPQNLSASRPQDRQFILSSKKLLLSDSGFYLCAVGRGMESEQYFGPGTRLTVT.

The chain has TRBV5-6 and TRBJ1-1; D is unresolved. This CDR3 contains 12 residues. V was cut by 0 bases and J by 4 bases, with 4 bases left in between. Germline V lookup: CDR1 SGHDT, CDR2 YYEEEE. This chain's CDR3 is CASSLGLTEAFF. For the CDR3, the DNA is TGTGCCAGCAGCTTGGGGCTCACTGAAGCTTTCTTT.

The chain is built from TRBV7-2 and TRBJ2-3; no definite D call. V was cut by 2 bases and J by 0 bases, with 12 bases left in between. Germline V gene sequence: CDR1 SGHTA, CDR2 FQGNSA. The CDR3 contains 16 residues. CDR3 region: CASSLRQDPSTDTQYF. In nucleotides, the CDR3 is TGTGCCAGCAGCTTAAGGCAAGATCCTAGCACAGATACGCAGTATTTT.

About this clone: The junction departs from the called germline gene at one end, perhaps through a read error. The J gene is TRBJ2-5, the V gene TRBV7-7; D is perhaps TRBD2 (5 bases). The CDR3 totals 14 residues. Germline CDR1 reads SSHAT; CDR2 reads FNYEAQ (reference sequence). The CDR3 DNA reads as TGTGCTAGCAGCTTAGGTGTGGGCGGGGAGACCCAGTACTTC. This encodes CASSLGVGGETQYF.

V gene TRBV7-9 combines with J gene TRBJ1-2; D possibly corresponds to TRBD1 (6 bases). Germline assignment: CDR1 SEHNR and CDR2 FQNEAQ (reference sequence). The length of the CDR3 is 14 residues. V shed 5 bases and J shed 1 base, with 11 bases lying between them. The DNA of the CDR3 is TGTGCCAGCAGCCCCGGACAGATTAACTATGGCTACACCTTC. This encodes CASSPGQINYGYTF.